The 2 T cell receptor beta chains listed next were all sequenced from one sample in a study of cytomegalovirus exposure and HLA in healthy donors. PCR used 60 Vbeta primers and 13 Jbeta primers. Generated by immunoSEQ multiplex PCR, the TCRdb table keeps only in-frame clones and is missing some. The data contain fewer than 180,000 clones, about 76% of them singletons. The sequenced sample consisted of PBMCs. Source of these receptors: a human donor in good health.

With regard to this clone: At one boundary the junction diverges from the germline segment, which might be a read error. For the CDR3, the DNA is TGTGCCAGCAGCCCCCGGGACAGGGGCTATGGCTACCCCTTC. It yields the protein CASSPRDRGYGYPF. The chain uses TRBV5-4 and TRBJ1-2; 10 positions agree with TRBD1. In germline, CDR1 is SGHNT, CDR2 YYREEE (reference sequence). CDR3 length: 14 residues.

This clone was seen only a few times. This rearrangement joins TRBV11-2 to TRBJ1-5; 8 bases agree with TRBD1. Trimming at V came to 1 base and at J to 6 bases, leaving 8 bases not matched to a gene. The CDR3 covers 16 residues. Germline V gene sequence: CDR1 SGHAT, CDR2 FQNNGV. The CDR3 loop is CASSLGKQGVSQPQHF. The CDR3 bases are TGTGCCAGCAGCTTAGGGAAACAGGGGGTGTCTCAGCCCCAGCATTTT.